These 15 T cell receptor beta chains originate from one sample sequenced in a study of cytomegalovirus exposure and HLA in healthy donors. The PCR employed 60 Vbeta primers together with 13 Jbeta primers. Profiled with immunoSEQ multiplex PCR; TCRdb holds only in-frame clones, not every one. The sample has some 110,000 clones, 66% seen once. The sequencing sample was made of PBMCs. Every receptor here comes from a man aged 18 to 29 in good health and CMV-seronegative.

This chain joins TRBV10-2 and TRBJ2-1; no reliable D call. This CDR3 contains 14 residues. With 10 bases removed from V and 4 bases from J, the gap between germline ends came to 17 bases. The germline V gene has CDR1 WSHSY and CDR2 SAAADI. The CDR3 DNA reads as TGCGCCACCGGAGACCAAACCACGTACAATGAGCAGTTCTTC. Its protein is CATGDQTTYNEQFF.

V usage is TRBV19 and J usage is TRBJ2-7; a weak D match, TRBD1 (6 bases). Germline V lookup: CDR1 LNHDA, CDR2 SQIVND (reference sequence). This CDR3 region has 16 residues. V was trimmed by 1 base and J by 3 bases, leaving 16 bases between them. As DNA, the CDR3 is TGTGCCAGTAGTATAGTTCTGGTTGCAGGGGACTACGAGCAGTACTTC. Translating gives CASSIVLVAGDYEQYF.

The V and J genes are TRBV9 and TRBJ2-7; 9 bases align to TRBD1. Germline CDR1 SGDLS, CDR2 YYNGEE. J gave up 4 bases and V 0 bases, and 5 bases lay outside the gene matches. The CDR3 is 15 amino acids. This CDR3 reads CASSVGQGGTYEQYF. The DNA of the CDR3 is TGTGCCAGCAGCGTAGGACAGGGGGGGACTTACGAGCAGTACTTC.

In regard to this clone: The limits of the CDR3 on the DNA are not certain, so only TCRdb's listed CDR3 is given. The rearrangement uses TRBV29-1 and TRBJ2-3; the table assigns TRBD2, which was not confirmed against the DNA. Germline V lookup: CDR1 SQVTM, CDR2 ANQGSEA. The CDR3 is 14 residues long, ends included. This CDR3 reads CSVGPGLQTDTQYF.

This chain connects TRBV19 to TRBJ2-7, with 11 bases matching TRBD2. V shed 4 bases, J shed 0 bases, and the junction held 5 bases outside the gene matches. CDR3 length: 16 residues. The germline V gene encodes CDR1 LNHDA and CDR2 SQIVND (reference sequence). Here the CDR3 reads CASSKGLAESSYEQYF. CDR3 nucleotide sequence: TGTGCCAGTAGTAAGGGACTAGCGGAAAGCTCCTACGAGCAGTACTTC.

The chain joins TRBV6-5 to TRBJ2-3; D call uncertain. CDR1 is MNHEY and CDR2 is SVGAGI in the germline V gene. The CDR3 consists of 13 residues. V lost 0 bases, J lost 2 bases, and 3 bases lay in between. The CDR3 region has the DNA TGTGCCAGCAGTTACTCCTACACAGATACGCAGTATTTT. Its protein product is CASSYSYTDTQYF.

The rearrangement uses TRBV19 and TRBJ2-6; D perhaps matches TRBD2 (5 bases). The V end lost 3 bases, the J end lost 0 bases, and 6 bases lay between the germline ends. The germline gives CDR1 LNHDA, CDR2 SQIVND (reference sequence). The CDR3 runs 15 residues. The CDR3 spells CASSIGSSGANVLTF. DNA for the CDR3: TGTGCCAGTAGTATTGGGAGCTCTGGGGCCAACGTCCTGACTTTC.

The chain is built from TRBV6-1 and TRBJ1-2; no clear D. CDR1 and CDR2 (germline): MNHNS, SASEGT. The CDR3 has 12 amino acids. Trimming stripped 7 bases from V and 8 bases from J, with 14 bases between. DNA of the CDR3: TGTGCCAGCAAACCGGACTGGAACGGCTACACCTTC. Translation: CASKPDWNGYTF.

The chain has TRBV28 and TRBJ2-3, with 10 bases lining up with TRBD2. Per germline, CDR1 MDHEN and CDR2 SYDVKM. J lost 0 bases, V lost 3 bases, and 27 bases had no gene match. The CDR3 is 24 residues long. The CDR3 coding sequence is TGTGCCAGCAGTTTCCAGGACAGGGAAACTAGCGGGGATACTAAAACTACTAGCACAGATACGCAGTATTTT. Its translation: CASSFQDRETSGDTKTTSTDTQYF. The full variable domain, in which reference TRBV28 and TRBJ2-3 provide the parts outside the CDR3, is DVKVTQSSRYLVKRTGEKVFLECVQDMDHENMFWYRQDPGLGLRLIYFSYDVKMKEKGDIPEGYSVSREKKERFSLILESASTNQTSMYLCASSFQDRETSGDTKTTSTDTQYFGPGTRLTVL.

This chain connects TRBV19 to TRBJ1-1; maybe TRBD1 (6 bases). Trimming took 1 base from V and 2 from J, leaving 17 bases between them. CDR3 length equals 17 residues. Germline assignment: CDR1 LNHDA and CDR2 SQIVND (reference sequence). The CDR3 here is CASSIGLRRTENTEAFF. CDR3 DNA sequence: TGTGCCAGTAGTATAGGGTTGCGGAGGACAGAAAACACTGAAGCTTTCTTT. Looking up the rest from reference TRBV19 and TRBJ1-1 gives the full variable domain: DGGITQSPKYLFRKEGQNVTLSCEQNLNHDAMYWYRQDPGQGLRLIYYSQIVNDFQKGDIAEGYSVSREKKESFPLTVTSAQKNPTAFYLCASSIGLRRTENTEAFFGQGTRLTVV.

This clone was counted only a few times. V usage is TRBV5-6 and J usage is TRBJ1-5; no reliable D call. CDR3 length: 14 amino acids. V was pared by 6 bases and J by 5 bases, with 15 bases between. The V gene's germline CDR1 is SGHDT and CDR2 YYEEEE. This CDR3 is CASTNGPHYQPQHF. CDR3 DNA: TGTGCCAGCACCAATGGTCCCCACTATCAGCCCCAGCATTTT.

This clone was recorded a few times. V is TRBV9 and J is TRBJ2-3; 8 positions match TRBD2. There are 15 residues in the CDR3. In germline, CDR1 is SGDLS, CDR2 YYNGEE. V gave up 3 bases and J gave up 6 bases; unmatched junction bases: 9. As DNA, the CDR3 is TGTGCCAGCAGCGGGGGGGGGACTAGATTGGATACGCAGTATTTT. This gives the protein CASSGGGTRLDTQYF.

The chain has TRBV7-8 and TRBJ2-5; 11 bases map to TRBD2. Per the germline V gene, CDR1 is SGHVS and CDR2 is FQNEAQ. The CDR3 length is 17 residues. Germline trimming cut 5 bases from V and 6 bases from J; bases unmatched to any gene: 14. CDR3 DNA: TGTGCCAGCAGCACACTAGCGGGGGTCCTGGGAGGGAAGACCCAGTACTTC. This translates into CASSTLAGVLGGKTQYF.

This rearrangement joins TRBV9 to TRBJ2-1; 8 positions agree with TRBD1. Germline-derived CDR1 and CDR2 are SGDLS and YYNGEE. This CDR3 is built from 16 residues. V lost 4 bases and J lost 8; bases outside the gene matches: 14. This chain's CDR3 is CASSPKTGGPSDEQFF. The CDR3 bases are TGTGCCAGCAGCCCAAAAACAGGGGGGCCCTCGGATGAGCAGTTCTTC.

The chain couples TRBV19 to TRBJ2-2; TRBD1 might be the D (6 bases). Germline CDR1 and CDR2: LNHDA and SQIVND (reference sequence). This CDR3 has 17 residues. V lost 9 bases, J lost 5 bases, and 25 bases lay in between. CDR3 bases: TGTGCCAGCGAAGCAATCCGCGCGGCAGGGGAAACCGGGGAGCTGTTTTTT. Protein: CASEAIRAAGETGELFF.